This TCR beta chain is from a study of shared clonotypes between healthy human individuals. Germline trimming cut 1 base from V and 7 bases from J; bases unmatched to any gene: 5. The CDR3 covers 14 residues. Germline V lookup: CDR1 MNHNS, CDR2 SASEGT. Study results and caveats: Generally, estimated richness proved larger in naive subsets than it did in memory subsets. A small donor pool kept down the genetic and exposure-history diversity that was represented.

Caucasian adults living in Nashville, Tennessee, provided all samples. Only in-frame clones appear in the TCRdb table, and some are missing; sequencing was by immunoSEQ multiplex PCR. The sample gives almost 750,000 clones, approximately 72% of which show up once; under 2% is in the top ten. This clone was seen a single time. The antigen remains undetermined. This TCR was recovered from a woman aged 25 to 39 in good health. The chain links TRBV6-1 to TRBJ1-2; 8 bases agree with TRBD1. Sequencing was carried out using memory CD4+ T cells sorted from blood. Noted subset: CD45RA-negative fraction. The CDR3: CASSEGQGAVGYTF. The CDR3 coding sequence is TGTGCCAGCAGTGAAGGGCAGGGGGCCGTTGGCTACACCTTC.